Listed below are T cell receptor beta chains from one sample, sequenced in a study of T cell repertoires in aging, cancer and after chemotherapy. From the multiplex PCR reads, TCRdb called clonotypes with MiXCR, one entry per CDR3 protein. Counted here are fewer than 12,000 distinct CDR3 sequences, about 31% occurring once; the ten biggest clones make up approximately 3.3%. Input material: blood. All receptors come from a human donor in good health. Each CDR3 is given with its conserved first and last residue. A D gene is named only where the DNA matches it firmly. Not all rows give a size; the values are once, few, many and, for expanded clones, a class.

cdr3_aa: CASSLVAGRPFEEQYF
cdr3_nt: TGTGCCAGCAGCTTAGTCGCGGGACGCCCGTTTGAAGAGCAGTACTTC
j_call: TRBJ2-7
clone_size: few
d_call: NA
v_call: TRBV12-3/TRBV12-4

cdr3_aa: CASSLQDYSTDTQYF
cdr3_nt: TGTGCCAGCAGCTTACAGGACTATAGCACAGATACGCAGTATTTT
j_call: TRBJ2-3
clone_size: NA
d_call: NA
v_call: TRBV7-6

cdr3_aa: CASRRDLNYGYTF
cdr3_nt: TGTGCCAGCAGGAGGGACCTGAACTATGGCTACACCTTC
j_call: TRBJ1-2
clone_size: medium-sized
d_call: NA
v_call: TRBV6-5

cdr3_aa: CASSLGRGNTEAFF
cdr3_nt: TGTGCCAGCAGTTTAGGAAGGGGGAACACTGAAGCTTTCTTT
j_call: TRBJ1-1
clone_size: once
d_call: NA
v_call: TRBV27

cdr3_aa: CASSTRLHEQYF
cdr3_nt: TGTGCCAGCAGTACCCGCCTCCACGAGCAGTACTTC
j_call: TRBJ2-7
clone_size: NA
d_call: NA
v_call: TRBV5-6

cdr3_aa: CASSLGEQPQHF
cdr3_nt: TGTGCCAGCAGTTTAGGCGAGCAGCCCCAGCATTTT
j_call: TRBJ1-5
clone_size: NA
d_call: NA
v_call: TRBV27

cdr3_aa: CASSPGTINIQYF
cdr3_nt: TGTGCCAGCAGCCCCGGGACAATAAACATTCAGTACTTC
j_call: TRBJ2-4
clone_size: once
d_call: NA
v_call: TRBV11-2

cdr3_aa: CASSLSGRRSQFF
cdr3_nt: TGTGCCAGCAGCTTATCTGGCCGTCGTAGCCAGTTCTTC
j_call: TRBJ2-1
clone_size: medium-sized
d_call: NA
v_call: TRBV11-3

cdr3_aa: CASSEGTGEPQHF
cdr3_nt: TGTGCCAGCAGTGAAGGGACGGGGGAGCCCCAGCATTTT
j_call: TRBJ1-5
clone_size: NA
d_call: NA
v_call: TRBV6-1

cdr3_aa: CASNRGGGPTGELFF
cdr3_nt: TGTGCCAGCAATCGCGGGGGGGGGCCCACCGGGGAGCTGTTTTTT
j_call: TRBJ2-2
clone_size: NA
d_call: TRBD2
v_call: TRBV12-3/TRBV12-4

cdr3_aa: CASSQDPGAYEQYF
cdr3_nt: TGTGCCAGCAGCCAAGATCCCGGGGCTTACGAGCAGTACTTC
j_call: TRBJ2-7
clone_size: NA
d_call: NA
v_call: TRBV4-2

cdr3_aa: CASSPTRSSYNEQFF
cdr3_nt: TGCGCCAGCAGTCCGACTAGGAGCTCCTACAATGAGCAGTTCTTC
j_call: TRBJ2-1
clone_size: few
d_call: NA
v_call: TRBV4-3

cdr3_aa: CASGPPGGANSPLHF
cdr3_nt: TGTGCTAGTGGACCCCCAGGGGGAGCAAATTCACCCCTCCACTTT
j_call: TRBJ1-6
clone_size: NA
d_call: TRBD1
v_call: TRBV12-3/TRBV12-4

cdr3_aa: CASSLGTGGYEQYF
cdr3_nt: TGCGCCAGCAGCTTGGGGACAGGGGGCTACGAGCAGTACTTC
j_call: TRBJ2-7
clone_size: NA
d_call: TRBD1
v_call: TRBV5-1

cdr3_aa: CASSFRVPGVTDTQYF
cdr3_nt: TGTGCCAGCAGCTTCAGAGTGCCGGGGGTCACAGATACGCAGTATTTT
j_call: TRBJ2-3
clone_size: NA
d_call: NA
v_call: TRBV5-4

cdr3_aa: CSVEIQYTEAFF
cdr3_nt: TGCAGCGTTGAGATACAGTACACTGAAGCTTTCTTT
j_call: TRBJ1-1
clone_size: medium-sized
d_call: NA
v_call: TRBV29-1

cdr3_aa: CATSAGAGRASTDTQYF
cdr3_nt: TGTGCCACCAGTGCTGGGGCGGGGAGGGCCTCCACAGATACGCAGTATTTT
j_call: TRBJ2-3
clone_size: NA
d_call: TRBD2
v_call: TRBV6-1

cdr3_aa: CATSRARTGGGNTQYF
cdr3_nt: TGTGCCACCAGCAGAGCCCGGACAGGGGGCGGGAATACGCAGTATTTT
j_call: TRBJ2-3
clone_size: medium-sized
d_call: TRBD1
v_call: TRBV15